These 8 T cell receptor beta chains were sequenced from one sample in a study of cytotoxic CD8 clonotypes in ibrutinib-treated CLL. The data were produced by immunoSEQ multiplex PCR, yet TCRdb's version contains in-frame clones alone and is incomplete. The sample has hundreds of thousands of clones, around 70% seen once; the top ten hold approximately 15%. The sample consisted of PBMCs, taken after 24 months of ibrutinib treatment. The receptors were gathered from a human donor with chronic lymphocytic leukemia.

This clone was seen only a few times. The V call is TRBV2, the J call TRBJ1-5; D perhaps matches TRBD1 (5 bases). The CDR3 extends over 14 amino acids. V was clipped by 0 bases and J by 6 bases, with 9 bases between them. Germline V gene sequence: CDR1 SNHLY, CDR2 FYNNEI. This chain's CDR3 is CASSEAGGSQPQHF. The DNA of the CDR3 is TGTGCCAGCAGTGAAGCTGGGGGAAGTCAGCCCCAGCATTTT.

The chain uses TRBV2 and TRBJ1-4; possibly TRBD1 for D (5 bases). The CDR3 has 15 residues. CDR1 is SNHLY and CDR2 is FYNNEI in the germline V gene. V lost 1 base and J lost 5, with 11 bases in between. The DNA for the CDR3 is TGTGCCAGCAGTGAAGAGCGTCAGGGAAATGAAAAACTGTTTTTT. As protein: CASSEERQGNEKLFF. Full variable domain (missing parts from reference TRBV2 and TRBJ1-4): EPEVTQTPSHQVTQMGQEVILRCVPISNHLYFYWYRQILGQKVEFLVSFYNNEISEKSEIFDDQFSVERPDGSNFTLKIRSTKLEDSAMYFCASSEERQGNEKLFFGSGTQLSVL.

This clone is a singleton in its sample. The chain uses TRBV6-5 and TRBJ1-1; perhaps TRBD1 as D (6 bases). V was pared by 10 bases and J by 7 bases, with 19 bases between. The CDR3 spans 13 residues. CDR1 MNHEY and CDR2 SVGAGI come from the germline V gene. CDR3: CATSTGRHIEAFF. The CDR3 region has the DNA TGTGCCACGAGTACAGGGCGACACATTGAAGCTTTCTTT.

In this sample, this clone turned up once. Other DNA sequences in this sample translate to the same CDR3. The chain has TRBV29-1 and TRBJ2-5; 7 nucleotides align to TRBD2. After removal of 4 bases from V and 5 bases from J, the junction contained 4 bases not matched to a gene. There are 12 residues in the CDR3. Germline CDR1 reads SQVTM; CDR2 reads ANQGSEA. CDR3 loop: CSVVAGVETQYF. As DNA, the CDR3 is TGCAGCGTTGTCGCGGGAGTGGAGACCCAGTACTTC.

V gene TRBV28 combines with J gene TRBJ2-1; no firm D call. V dropped 6 bases and J dropped 7 bases, with 7 bases sitting between them. Per germline, CDR1 MDHEN and CDR2 SYDVKM. The CDR3 runs 11 residues. The CDR3 DNA reads as TGTGCCAGCAGGGACGCTAATGAGCAGTTCTTC. Encoded protein: CASRDANEQFF.

The rearrangement uses TRBV6-5 and TRBJ2-7; 9 bases fit TRBD1. This CDR3 has 16 amino acids. With 4 bases clipped from V and 2 bases from J, the junction kept 9 bases outside the gene matches. Germline CDR1 MNHEY, CDR2 SVGAGI. CDR3 sequence (DNA): TGTGCCAGCAGTTCCTTATCCGGGACAGGGACCTACGAGCAGTACTTC. Translating it yields CASSSLSGTGTYEQYF.

V gene TRBV7-2 combines with J gene TRBJ2-1; 13 bases map to TRBD2. CDR1 is SGHTA and CDR2 is FQGNSA in the germline V gene. V was pared by 6 bases and J by 9 bases, with 8 bases of the junction left unmatched. The CDR3 totals 15 residues. The CDR3 spells CASRKTSGRAGEQFF. CDR3 nucleotide sequence: TGTGCCAGCAGAAAAACTAGCGGGAGGGCCGGTGAGCAGTTCTTC.

The table lists this clone with a count of one. This sequence joins TRBV6-5 and TRBJ2-1, with D maybe TRBD2 (5 bases). This CDR3 comprises 14 residues. Germline loops: CDR1 MNHEY, CDR2 SVGAGI. The germline V and J ends were trimmed by 6 bases and 7 bases, with 16 bases remaining between them. CDR3 residues: CASSPGDGVNEQFF. DNA for the CDR3: TGTGCCAGCAGCCCAGGAGACGGGGTTAATGAGCAGTTCTTC.